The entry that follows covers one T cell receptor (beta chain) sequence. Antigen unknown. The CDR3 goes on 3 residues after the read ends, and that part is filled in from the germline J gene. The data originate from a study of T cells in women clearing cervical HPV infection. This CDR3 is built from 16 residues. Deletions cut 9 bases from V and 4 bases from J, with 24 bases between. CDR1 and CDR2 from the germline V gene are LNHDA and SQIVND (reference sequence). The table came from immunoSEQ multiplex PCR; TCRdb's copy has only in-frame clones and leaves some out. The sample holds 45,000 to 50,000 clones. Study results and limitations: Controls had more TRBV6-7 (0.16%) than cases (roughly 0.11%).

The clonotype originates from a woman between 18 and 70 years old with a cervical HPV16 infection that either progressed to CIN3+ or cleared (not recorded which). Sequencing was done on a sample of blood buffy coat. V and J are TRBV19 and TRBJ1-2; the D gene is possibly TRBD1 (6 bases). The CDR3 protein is CASTRLQGSGGYGYTF. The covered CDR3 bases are TGTGCCAGCACACGATTACAGGGATCGGGTGGCTATGGC.